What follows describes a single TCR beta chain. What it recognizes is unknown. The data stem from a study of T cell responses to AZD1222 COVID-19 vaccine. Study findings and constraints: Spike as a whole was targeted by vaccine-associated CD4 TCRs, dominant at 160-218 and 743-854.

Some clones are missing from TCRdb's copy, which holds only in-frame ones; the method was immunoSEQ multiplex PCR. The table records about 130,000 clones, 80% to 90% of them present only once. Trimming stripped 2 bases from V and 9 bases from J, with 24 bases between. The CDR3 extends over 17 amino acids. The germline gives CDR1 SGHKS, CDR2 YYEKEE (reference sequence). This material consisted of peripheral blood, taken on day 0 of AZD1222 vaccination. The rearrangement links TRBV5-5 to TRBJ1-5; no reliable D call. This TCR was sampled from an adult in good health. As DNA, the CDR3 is TGTGCCAGCAGCTTCCTTGGGGTAACGGATGTGTCGGGGCCCCAGCATTTT. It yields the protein CASSFLGVTDVSGPQHF.